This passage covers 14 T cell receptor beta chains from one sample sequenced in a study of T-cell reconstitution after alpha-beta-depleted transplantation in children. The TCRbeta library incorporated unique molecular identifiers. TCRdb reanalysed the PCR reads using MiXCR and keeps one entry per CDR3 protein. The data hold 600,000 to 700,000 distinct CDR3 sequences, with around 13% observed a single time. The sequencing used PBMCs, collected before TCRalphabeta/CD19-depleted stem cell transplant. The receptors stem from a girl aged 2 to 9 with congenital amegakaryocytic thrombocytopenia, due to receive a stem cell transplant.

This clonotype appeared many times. CDR3 in DNA: TGTGCCACCAGCAGAGATGCATCTTATCGGTTCACCGGGGAGCTGTTTTTT. It yields the protein CATSRDASYRFTGELFF. The chain recombines TRBV15 with TRBJ2-2; D gene ambiguous. The germline V gene has CDR1 LNHNV and CDR2 YYDKDF (reference sequence). V gave up 0 bases and J gave up 4 bases, with 15 bases separating them. CDR3 length equals 17 residues. Full variable domain (rest looked up from reference TRBV15 and TRBJ2-2): DAMVIQNPRYQVTQFGKPVTLSCSQTLNHNVMYWYQQKSSQAPKLLFHYYDKDFNNEADTPDNFQSRRPNTSFCFLDIRSPGLGDTAMYLCATSRDASYRFTGELFFGEGSRLTVL.

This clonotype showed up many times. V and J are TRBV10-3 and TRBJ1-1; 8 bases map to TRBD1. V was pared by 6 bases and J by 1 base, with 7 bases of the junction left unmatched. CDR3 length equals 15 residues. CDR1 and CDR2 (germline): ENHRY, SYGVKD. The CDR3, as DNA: TGTGCCATCAGACCCTCGGACAGGGCGAACACTGAAGCTTTCTTT. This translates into CAIRPSDRANTEAFF.

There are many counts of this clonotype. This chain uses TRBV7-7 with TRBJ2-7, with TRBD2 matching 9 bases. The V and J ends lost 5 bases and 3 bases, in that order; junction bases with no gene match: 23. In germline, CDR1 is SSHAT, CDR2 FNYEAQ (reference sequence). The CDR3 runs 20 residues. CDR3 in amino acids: CASSEKRTGPGLARFYEQYF. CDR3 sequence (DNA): TGTGCCAGCAGCGAGAAGAGGACAGGTCCGGGACTAGCTAGATTCTACGAGCAGTACTTC.

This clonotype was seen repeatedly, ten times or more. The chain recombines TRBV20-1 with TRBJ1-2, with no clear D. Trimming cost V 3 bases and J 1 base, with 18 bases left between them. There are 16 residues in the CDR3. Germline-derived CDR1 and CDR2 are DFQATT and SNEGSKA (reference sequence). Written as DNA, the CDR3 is TGCAGTGCTAGGGGTCCAGCACTCATCCATAACTATGGCTACACCTTC. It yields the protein CSARGPALIHNYGYTF.

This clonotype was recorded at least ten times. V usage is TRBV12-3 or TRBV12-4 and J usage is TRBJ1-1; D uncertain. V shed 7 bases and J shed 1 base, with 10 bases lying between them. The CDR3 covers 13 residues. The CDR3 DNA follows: TGTGCCAGCAATACAGCGGGGAACACTGAAGCTTTCTTT. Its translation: CASNTAGNTEAFF.

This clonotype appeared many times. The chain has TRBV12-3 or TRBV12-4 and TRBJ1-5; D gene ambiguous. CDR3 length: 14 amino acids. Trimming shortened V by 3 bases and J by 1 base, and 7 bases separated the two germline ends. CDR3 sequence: CASSFLDSNQPQHF. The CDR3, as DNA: TGTGCCAGCAGTTTTCTGGACAGCAATCAGCCCCAGCATTTT.

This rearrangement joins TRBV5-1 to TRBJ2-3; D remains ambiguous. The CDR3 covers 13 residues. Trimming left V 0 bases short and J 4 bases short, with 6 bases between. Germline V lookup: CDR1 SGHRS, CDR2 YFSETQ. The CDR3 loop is CASSLDPPDTQYF. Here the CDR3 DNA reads TGCGCCAGCAGCTTGGACCCCCCAGATACGCAGTATTTT.

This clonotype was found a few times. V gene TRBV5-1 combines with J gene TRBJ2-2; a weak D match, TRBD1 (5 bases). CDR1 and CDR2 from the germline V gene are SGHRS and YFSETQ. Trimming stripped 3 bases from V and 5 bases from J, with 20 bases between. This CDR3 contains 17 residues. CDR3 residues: CASSYAMTFRDTGELFF. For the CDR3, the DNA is TGCGCCAGCAGCTACGCGATGACTTTCAGGGATACCGGGGAGCTGTTTTTT. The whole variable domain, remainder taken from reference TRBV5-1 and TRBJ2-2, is KAGVTQTPRYLIKTRGQQVTLSCSPISGHRSVSWYQQTPGQGLQFLFEYFSETQRNKGNFPGRFSGRQFSNSRSEMNVSTLELGDSALYLCASSYAMTFRDTGELFFGEGSRLTVL.

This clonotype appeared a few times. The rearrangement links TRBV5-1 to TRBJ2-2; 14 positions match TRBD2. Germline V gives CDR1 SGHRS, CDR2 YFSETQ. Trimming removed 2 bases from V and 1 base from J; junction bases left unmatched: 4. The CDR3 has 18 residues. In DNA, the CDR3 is TGCGCCAGCAGCTTCTGGGGACTAGCGGGAGAGAACACCGGGGAGCTGTTTTTT. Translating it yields CASSFWGLAGENTGELFF.

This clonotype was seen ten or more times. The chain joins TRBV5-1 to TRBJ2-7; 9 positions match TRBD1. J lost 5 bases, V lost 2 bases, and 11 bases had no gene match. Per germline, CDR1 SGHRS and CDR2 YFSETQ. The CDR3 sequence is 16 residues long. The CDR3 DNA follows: TGCGCCAGCAGCTTACTGTGGGACAGGGATTTCAACGAGCAGTACTTC. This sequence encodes CASSLLWDRDFNEQYF.

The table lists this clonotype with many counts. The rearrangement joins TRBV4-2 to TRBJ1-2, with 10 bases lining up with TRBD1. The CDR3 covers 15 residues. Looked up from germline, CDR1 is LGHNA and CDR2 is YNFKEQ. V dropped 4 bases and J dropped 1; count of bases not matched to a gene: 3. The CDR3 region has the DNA TGTGCCAGCAGCCTTCGGACAGGGGGTAACTATGGCTACACCTTC. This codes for CASSLRTGGNYGYTF.

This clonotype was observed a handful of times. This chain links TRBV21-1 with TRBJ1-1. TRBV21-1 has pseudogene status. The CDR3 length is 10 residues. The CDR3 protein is CATCGFEAFF. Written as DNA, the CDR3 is TGTGCCACGTGCGGATTTGAAGCTTTCTTT.

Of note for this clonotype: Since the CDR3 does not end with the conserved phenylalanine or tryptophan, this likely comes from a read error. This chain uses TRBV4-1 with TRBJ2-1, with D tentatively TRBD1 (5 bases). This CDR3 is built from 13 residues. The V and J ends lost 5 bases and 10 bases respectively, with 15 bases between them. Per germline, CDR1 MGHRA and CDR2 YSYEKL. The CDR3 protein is CASSGSRSGEQFS. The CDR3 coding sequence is TGCGCCAGCAGCGGATCCCGGTCAGGGGAGCAGTTCTCC.

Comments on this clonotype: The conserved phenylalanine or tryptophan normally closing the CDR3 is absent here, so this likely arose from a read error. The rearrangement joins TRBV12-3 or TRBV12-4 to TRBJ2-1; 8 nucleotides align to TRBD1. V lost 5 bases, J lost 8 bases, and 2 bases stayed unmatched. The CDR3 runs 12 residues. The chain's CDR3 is CASSVQGDEQFL. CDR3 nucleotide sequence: TGTGCCAGCAGTGTACAGGGGGATGAGCAGTTCCTC.